The 21 T cell receptor beta chains below were found in one sample sequenced in a study of OX40 agonist ivuxolimab in advanced cancers. Only in-frame clones appear in the TCRdb table, and some are missing; sequencing was by immunoSEQ multiplex PCR. The sample comprises some 54,000 clones, approximately 80% of which are singletons, and around 4.6% rests with the top ten. Sample: CD4+ or CD8+ T cells sorted from blood, taken in a trial of the OX40 agonist ivuxolimab. Every receptor here comes from an adult with an advanced solid tumor such as melanoma, head and neck, liver or kidney cancer.

This chain links TRBV4-1 with TRBJ2-3; D not certain. Germline CDR1 reads MGHRA; CDR2 reads YSYEKL. This CDR3 is 16 amino acids long. V lost 0 bases, J lost 0 bases, and 10 bases lay in between. The CDR3 DNA reads as TGCGCCAGCAGCCAAGATTTCGGAGCTAGCACAGATACGCAGTATTTT. Amino acid sequence: CASSQDFGASTDTQYF.

CDR3 nucleotide sequence: TGTGCCAGCAGCGCCCGGGACAGGAACTACAATGAGCAGTTCTTC. This gives the protein CASSARDRNYNEQFF. This sequence joins TRBV9 and TRBJ2-1, with 8 bases identical to TRBD1. CDR1 SGDLS and CDR2 YYNGEE come from the germline V gene. There are 15 residues in the CDR3. Unmatched junction bases numbered 5, after V lost 3 bases and J lost 3 bases.

The chain uses TRBV14 and TRBJ1-2; the match to TRBD1 covers 9 bases. V gave up 4 bases and J gave up 2 bases; unmatched junction bases: 8. There are 16 residues in the CDR3. Germline V CDR1 and CDR2: SGHDN, FVKESK. CDR3 coding DNA: TGTGCCAGCAGCCCGCTAGGACAGGGGTTAAACTATGGCTACACCTTC. Protein sequence: CASSPLGQGLNYGYTF.

This clone appeared once. The DNA of the CDR3 is TGCGCCAGCAGTCCTAGCACTAGAACTTCCGATACGCAGTATTTT. Its protein product is CASSPSTRTSDTQYF. The genes are TRBV10-1 and TRBJ2-3, with D possibly TRBD2 on 5 matching bases. V lost 5 bases and J 6 bases, leaving 18 bases between the germline ends. Germline V lookup: CDR1 WNHNN, CDR2 SYGVQD (reference sequence). The CDR3 is made up of 15 amino acids.

The rearrangement uses TRBV7-3 and TRBJ2-6; a weak D match, TRBD1 (6 bases). Trimming shortened V by 6 bases and J by 2 bases, and 14 bases separated the two germline ends. Per the germline V gene, CDR1 is SGHTA and CDR2 is FQGTGA. The CDR3 spans 16 residues. This chain's CDR3 is CASSPAPGAGANVLTF. The CDR3 DNA sequence: TGTGCCAGCAGTCCCGCCCCAGGGGCTGGGGCCAACGTCCTGACTTTC.

This chain uses TRBV29-1 with TRBJ1-2, with D uncertain. From germline, CDR1 is SQVTM and CDR2 ANQGSEA. The CDR3 sequence is 14 residues long. With 1 base removed from V and 7 bases from J, the gap between germline ends came to 16 bases. The CDR3 sequence is CSVEGHPKGSGYTF. The CDR3, as DNA: TGCAGCGTTGAAGGACACCCTAAGGGCTCTGGCTACACCTTC. Full variable domain (missing parts from reference TRBV29-1 and TRBJ1-2): SAVISQKPSRDICQRGTSLTIQCQVDSQVTMMFWYRQQPGQSLTLIATANQGSEATYESGFVIDKFPISRPNLTFSTLTVSNMSPEDSSIYLCSVEGHPKGSGYTFGSGTRLTVV.

The DNA for the CDR3 is TGCGCCAGCAGCCAGCCCCGACAGGGATTGAGCTCTGGAAACACCATATATTTT. It codes for CASSQPRQGLSSGNTIYF. The chain combines TRBV4-1 with TRBJ1-3; 7 bases map to TRBD1. Looked up from germline, CDR1 is MGHRA and CDR2 is YSYEKL. Trimming at V came to 3 bases and at J to 0 bases, leaving 11 bases not matched to a gene. This CDR3 has 18 amino acids.

The chain links TRBV15 to TRBJ2-5; TRBD1 might be the D (5 bases). The J call is uncertain, as TRBJ2-7 better fits the DNA end. The length of the CDR3 is 17 residues. Germline V gene sequence: CDR1 LNHNV, CDR2 YYDKDF (reference sequence). The CDR3 DNA sequence: TGTGCCACCAGCAGAGGGGGCTTGGCAGGCTATTCCTACGAGCAGTACTTC. Protein sequence: CATSRGGLAGYSYEQYF.

The DNA for the CDR3 is TGTGCCAGCAGCTTAGCATCAAGGGCGTCCGGGACCCAGTACTTC. Translated: CASSLASRASGTQYF. The chain employs TRBV7-8 and TRBJ2-5; the D is unclear. Germline CDR1 and CDR2: SGHVS and FQNEAQ. The CDR3 runs 15 residues. Trimming removed 0 bases from V and 7 bases from J, with 15 bases in between. The complete variable domain, with remaining parts taken from reference TRBV7-8 and TRBJ2-5, reads GAGVSQSPRYKVAKRGQDVALRCDPISGHVSLFWYQQALGQGPEFLTYFQNEAQLDKSGLPSDRFFAERPEGSVSTLKIQRTQQEDSAVYLCASSLASRASGTQYFGPGTRLLVL.

V usage is TRBV5-6 and J usage is TRBJ2-4; 7 bases line up with TRBD1. This CDR3 spans 16 amino acids. Germline V gene data show CDR1 as SGHDT and CDR2 as YYEEEE. The ends lost 0 bases at V and 6 bases at J; junction bases unmatched: 9. The chain's CDR3 is CASSLAGTGTVNIQYF. CDR3 DNA: TGTGCCAGCAGCTTGGCGGGGACCGGGACAGTAAACATTCAGTACTTC.

The table lists this clone with a count of one. The chain uses TRBV7-3 and TRBJ1-1; possible D gene TRBD1, 6 bases. The CDR3 totals 15 residues. The germline V and J ends were trimmed by 0 bases and 2 bases, with 10 bases remaining between them. Germline assignment: CDR1 SGHTA and CDR2 FQGTGA. CDR3 sequence: CASSLTGTSNTEAFF. In DNA form, the CDR3 reads TGTGCCAGCAGCTTAACCGGGACATCTAACACTGAAGCTTTCTTT.

This clone was found once. The rearrangement links TRBV11-3 to TRBJ2-1, with 7 bases lining up with TRBD2. Per germline, CDR1 SGHNT and CDR2 YENEEA. This CDR3 spans 15 amino acids. Germline trimming cut 5 bases from V and 9 bases from J; bases unmatched to any gene: 13. The CDR3 DNA is TGTGCCAGCAGCGGAGGGACTACCGCAAGAGGTGAGCAGTTCTTC. Translated: CASSGGTTARGEQFF.

This clone was seen only once. V usage is TRBV2 and J usage is TRBJ2-1, with a weak D call TRBD2 (5 bases). The CDR3 totals 15 residues. Germline CDR1 and CDR2: SNHLY and FYNNEI. The V gene lost 6 bases and the J gene lost 0 bases, with 12 bases spanning the gap. The CDR3 nucleotides are TGTGCCAGCAGAGAAAGAACTAGCTCCTACAATGAGCAGTTCTTC. It translates to CASRERTSSYNEQFF.

DNA for the CDR3: TGTGCCAGCAGCCTCTCCAGTGAAGGGGCTGGTTCACCCCTCCACTTT. Protein sequence: CASSLSSEGAGSPLHF. The J gene is TRBJ1-6, the V gene TRBV11-2; tentative D call: TRBD1 (5 bases). Between the trimmed V and J ends, which lost 5 bases and 9 bases, there was a span of 20 bases. Germline V gene data show CDR1 as SGHAT and CDR2 as FQNNGV. CDR3 length: 16 amino acids.

This chain's CDR3 is CASSFPGTETQYF. CDR3 DNA sequence: TGTGCCAGCAGCTTCCCCGGGACGGAGACCCAGTACTTC. The gene calls are TRBV5-4 and TRBJ2-5, with D perhaps matching TRBD1 or TRBD2 (5 bases each). Germline assignment: CDR1 SGHNT and CDR2 YYREEE (reference sequence). Trimming removed 2 bases at V and 5 bases at J, with 10 bases between. This CDR3 region has 13 residues.

J is TRBJ1-1 and V is TRBV11-2; D not resolved. The CDR3 spans 14 residues. The V gene's germline CDR1 is SGHAT and CDR2 FQNNGV. V gave up 3 bases and J gave up 6 bases, with 14 bases separating them. The CDR3 DNA sequence: TGTGCCAGCAGCTTGAATGGTAGGTTGGCTGAAGCTTTCTTT. This codes for CASSLNGRLAEAFF. Variable domain in full (rest from reference TRBV11-2 and TRBJ1-1): EAGVAQSPRYKIIEKRQSVAFWCNPISGHATLYWYQQILGQGPKLLIQFQNNGVVDDSQLPKDRFSAERLKGVDSTLKIQPAKLEDSAVYLCASSLNGRLAEAFFGQGTRLTVV.

The chain joins TRBV10-1 to TRBJ2-1; TRBD2 matches at 13 bases. The CDR3 sequence is 13 residues long. Per the germline V gene, CDR1 is WNHNN and CDR2 is SYGVQD (reference sequence). V lost 10 bases to trimming and J lost 12 bases; unmatched junction nucleotides: 9. The CDR3 sequence: CATTPGLAGRQFF. The CDR3 DNA reads as TGCGCCACCACCCCGGGACTAGCGGGGAGGCAGTTCTTC.

The V and J genes are TRBV28 and TRBJ1-4; 7 nucleotides align to TRBD1. The CDR3 is 16 amino acids. CDR1 and CDR2 (germline): MDHEN, SYDVKM. Unmatched junction bases numbered 15, after V lost 6 bases and J lost 8 bases. In DNA form, the CDR3 reads TGTGCCAGCAGCCCCAACAGACAGGGTAGTAGGGAAAAACTGTTTTTT. This encodes CASSPNRQGSREKLFF.

V and J are TRBV18 and TRBJ1-1, with D unclear. With 6 bases removed from V and 1 base from J, the gap between germline ends came to 18 bases. CDR3 length: 16 residues. Germline CDR1 is KGHSH and CDR2 is LQKENI. The CDR3 nucleotides are TGTGCCAGCTCTCCTGGGCGGGAAATTCGGAACACTGAAGCTTTCTTT. This codes for CASSPGREIRNTEAFF.

DNA for the CDR3: TGTGCCAGCAGTTACCCCCTAGCGGGGACTTACAATGAGCAGTTCTTC. It translates to CASSYPLAGTYNEQFF. This chain links TRBV6-6 with TRBJ2-1; TRBD2 matches at 9 bases. CDR1 and CDR2 from the germline V gene are MNHNY and SVGAGI (reference sequence). The CDR3 covers 16 residues. J was trimmed by 4 bases and V by 2 bases; bases with no gene match: 6.

V gene TRBV15 combines with J gene TRBJ2-1, with a possible D match to TRBD2 (6 bases). Germline-derived CDR1 and CDR2 are LNHNV and YYDKDF (reference sequence). The V gene lost 0 bases and the J gene lost 4 bases, with 10 bases spanning the gap. The CDR3 is 15 residues long. The CDR3 sequence: CATSRDGRGYNEQFF. CDR3 nucleotides: TGTGCCACCAGCAGAGATGGGCGGGGTTACAATGAGCAGTTCTTC.